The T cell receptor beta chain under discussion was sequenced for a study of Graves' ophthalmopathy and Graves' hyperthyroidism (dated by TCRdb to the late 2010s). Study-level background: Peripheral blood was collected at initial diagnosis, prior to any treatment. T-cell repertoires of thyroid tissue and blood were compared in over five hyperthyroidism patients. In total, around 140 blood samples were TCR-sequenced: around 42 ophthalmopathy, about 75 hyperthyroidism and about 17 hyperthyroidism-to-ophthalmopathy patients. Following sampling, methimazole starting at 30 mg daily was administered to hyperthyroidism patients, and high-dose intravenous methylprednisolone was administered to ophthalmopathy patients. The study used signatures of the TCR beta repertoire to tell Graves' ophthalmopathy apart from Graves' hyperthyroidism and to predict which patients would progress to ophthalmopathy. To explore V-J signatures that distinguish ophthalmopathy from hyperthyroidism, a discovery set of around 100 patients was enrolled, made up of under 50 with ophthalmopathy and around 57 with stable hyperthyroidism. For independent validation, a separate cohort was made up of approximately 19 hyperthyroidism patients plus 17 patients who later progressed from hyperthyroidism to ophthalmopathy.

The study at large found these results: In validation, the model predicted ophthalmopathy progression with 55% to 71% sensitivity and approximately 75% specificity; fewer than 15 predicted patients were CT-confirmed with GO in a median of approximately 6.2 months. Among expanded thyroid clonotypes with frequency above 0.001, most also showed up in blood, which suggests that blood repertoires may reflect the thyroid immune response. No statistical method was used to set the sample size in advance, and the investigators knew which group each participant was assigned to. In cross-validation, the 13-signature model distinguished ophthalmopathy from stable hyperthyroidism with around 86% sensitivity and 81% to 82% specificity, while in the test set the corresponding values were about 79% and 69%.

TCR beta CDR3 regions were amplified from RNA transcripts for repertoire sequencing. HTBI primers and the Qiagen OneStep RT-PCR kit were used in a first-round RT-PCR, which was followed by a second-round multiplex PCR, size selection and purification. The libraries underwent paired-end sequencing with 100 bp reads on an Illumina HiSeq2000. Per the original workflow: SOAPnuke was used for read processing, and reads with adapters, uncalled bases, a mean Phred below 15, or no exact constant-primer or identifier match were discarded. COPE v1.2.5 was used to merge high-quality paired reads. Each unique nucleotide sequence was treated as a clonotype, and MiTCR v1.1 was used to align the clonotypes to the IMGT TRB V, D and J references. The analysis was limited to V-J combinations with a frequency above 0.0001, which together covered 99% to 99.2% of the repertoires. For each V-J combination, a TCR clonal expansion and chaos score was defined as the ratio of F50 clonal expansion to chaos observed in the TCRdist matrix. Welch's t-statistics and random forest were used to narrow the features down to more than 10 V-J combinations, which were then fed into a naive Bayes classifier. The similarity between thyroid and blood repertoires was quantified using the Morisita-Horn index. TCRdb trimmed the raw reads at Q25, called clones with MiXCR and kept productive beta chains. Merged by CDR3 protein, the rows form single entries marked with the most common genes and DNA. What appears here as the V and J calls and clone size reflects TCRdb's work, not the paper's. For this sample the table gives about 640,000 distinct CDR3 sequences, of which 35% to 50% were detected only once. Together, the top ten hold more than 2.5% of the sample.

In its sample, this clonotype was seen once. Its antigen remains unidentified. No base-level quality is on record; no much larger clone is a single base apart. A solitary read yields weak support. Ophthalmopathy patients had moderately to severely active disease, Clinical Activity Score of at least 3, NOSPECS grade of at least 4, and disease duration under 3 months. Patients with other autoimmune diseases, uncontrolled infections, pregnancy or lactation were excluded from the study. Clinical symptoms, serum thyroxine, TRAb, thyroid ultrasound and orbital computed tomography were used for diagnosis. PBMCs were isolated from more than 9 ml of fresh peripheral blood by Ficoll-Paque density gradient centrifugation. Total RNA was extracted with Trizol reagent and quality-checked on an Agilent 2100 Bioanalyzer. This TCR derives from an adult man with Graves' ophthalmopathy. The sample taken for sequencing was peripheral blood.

The CDR3 protein sequence reads: CSHMTGGYGYTF. The bases read TGCAGCCATATGACAGGGGGCTATGGCTACACCTTC. The sequence is built from TRBV29-1 and TRBJ1-2; TRBD1 aligns with 9 central bases. V has 8 bases trimmed and J has 4 bases trimmed; junction bases matching no gene number 5. The germline V gene encodes CDR1 SQVTM and CDR2 ANQGSEA. From the cysteine through the phenylalanine, the CDR3 covers 12 amino acids. The kept DNA is CDR3 alone, 36 bases in frame from the first base.